This T cell receptor (beta chain) was captured in a study of neurological immune-mediated disorders. This clonotype has ten or more counts. Its antigen is unknown. Each TCR transcript was tagged with a 10-nucleotide random UMI during 5'RACE. TCRdb re-called the 5' RACE reads through MiXCR, storing one row per CDR3 protein. The data contain approximately 48,000 distinct CDR3 sequences, roughly 17% of them singletons. CDR1 and CDR2 from the germline V gene are SQVTM and ANQGSEA. The CDR3 spans 13 residues. V was shortened by 7 bases and J by 1 base, with 13 bases between the two germline ends. Whole-study results and caveats: Multiple sclerosis was found to have the least TCR clonal expansion, below healthy controls, and HTLV-1-associated myelopathy the most. Private repertoires in all groups were suggested by the finding that expanded clones across subjects shared no CDR3 amino acid sequences.

PBMCs stored at -80 C, 2 million in total, were the source of the unsorted libraries. This sequence was found in a man in his 60s in good health. This sequence joins TRBV29-1 and TRBJ1-1; perhaps TRBD1 as D (5 bases). The sequenced sample was PBMCs. CDR3 in DNA: TGCAGCGGGGGGGTGGCCACGAACACTGAAGCTTTCTTT. It is translated as CSGGVATNTEAFF. Full variable domain (rest looked up from reference TRBV29-1 and TRBJ1-1): SAVISQKPSRDICQRGTSLTIQCQVDSQVTMMFWYRQQPGQSLTLIATANQGSEATYESGFVIDKFPISRPNLTFSTLTVSNMSPEDSSIYLCSGGVATNTEAFFGQGTRLTVV.